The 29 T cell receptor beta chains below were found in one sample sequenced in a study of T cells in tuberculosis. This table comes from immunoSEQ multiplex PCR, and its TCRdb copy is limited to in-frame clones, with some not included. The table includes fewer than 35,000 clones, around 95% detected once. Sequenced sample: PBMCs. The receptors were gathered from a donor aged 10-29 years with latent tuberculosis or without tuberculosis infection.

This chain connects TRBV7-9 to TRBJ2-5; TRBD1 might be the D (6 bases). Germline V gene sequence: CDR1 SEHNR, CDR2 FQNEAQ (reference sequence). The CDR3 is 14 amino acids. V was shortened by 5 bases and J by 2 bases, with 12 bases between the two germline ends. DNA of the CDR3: TGTGCCAGCAGCCTAAGGACAGAACAAGAGACCCAGTACTTC. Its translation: CASSLRTEQETQYF.

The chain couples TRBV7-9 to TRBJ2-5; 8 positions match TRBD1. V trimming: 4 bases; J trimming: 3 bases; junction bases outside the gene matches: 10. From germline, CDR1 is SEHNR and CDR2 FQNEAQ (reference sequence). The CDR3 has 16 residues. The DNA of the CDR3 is TGTGCCAGCAGCTCCTTGACAGGGGAGTCGGAAGAGACCCAGTACTTC. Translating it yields CASSSLTGESEETQYF.

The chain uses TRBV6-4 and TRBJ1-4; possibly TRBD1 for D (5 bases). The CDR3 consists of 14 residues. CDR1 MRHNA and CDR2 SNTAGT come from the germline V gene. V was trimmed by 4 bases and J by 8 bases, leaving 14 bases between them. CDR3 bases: TGTGCCAGCAGTGCCCTCCCAGGGTTCGAAAAACTGTTTTTT. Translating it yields CASSALPGFEKLFF.

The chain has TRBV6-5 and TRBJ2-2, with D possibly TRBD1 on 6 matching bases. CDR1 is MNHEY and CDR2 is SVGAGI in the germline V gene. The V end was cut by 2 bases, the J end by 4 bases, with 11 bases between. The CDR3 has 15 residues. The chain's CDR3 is CASSYTGMSTGELFF. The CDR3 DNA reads TGTGCCAGCAGTTACACAGGGATGAGCACCGGGGAGCTGTTTTTT.

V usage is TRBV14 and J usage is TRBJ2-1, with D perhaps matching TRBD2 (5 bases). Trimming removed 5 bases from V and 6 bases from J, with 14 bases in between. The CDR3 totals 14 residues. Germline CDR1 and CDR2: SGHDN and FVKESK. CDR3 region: CASSIQLVVNEQFF. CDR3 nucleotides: TGTGCCAGCAGCATACAACTAGTGGTCAATGAGCAGTTCTTC.

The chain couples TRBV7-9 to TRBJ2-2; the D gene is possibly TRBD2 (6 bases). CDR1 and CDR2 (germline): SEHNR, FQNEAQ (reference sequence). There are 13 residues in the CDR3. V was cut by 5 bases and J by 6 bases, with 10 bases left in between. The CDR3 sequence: CASSTDYSGELFF. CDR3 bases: TGTGCCAGCAGCACGGACTATTCCGGGGAGCTGTTTTTT.

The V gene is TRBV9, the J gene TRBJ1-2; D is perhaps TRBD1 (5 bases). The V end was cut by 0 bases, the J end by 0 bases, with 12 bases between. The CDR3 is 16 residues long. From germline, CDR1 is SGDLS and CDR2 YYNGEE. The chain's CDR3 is CASSVEGEQPNYGYTF. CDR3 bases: TGTGCCAGCAGCGTAGAAGGGGAACAACCTAACTATGGCTACACCTTC.

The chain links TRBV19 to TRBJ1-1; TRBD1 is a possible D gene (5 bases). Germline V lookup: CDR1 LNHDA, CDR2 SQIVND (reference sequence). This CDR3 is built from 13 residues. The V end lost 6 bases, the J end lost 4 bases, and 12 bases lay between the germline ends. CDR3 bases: TGTGCCAGTAGCCCAGGGTTGGGCACTGAAGCTTTCTTT. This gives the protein CASSPGLGTEAFF.

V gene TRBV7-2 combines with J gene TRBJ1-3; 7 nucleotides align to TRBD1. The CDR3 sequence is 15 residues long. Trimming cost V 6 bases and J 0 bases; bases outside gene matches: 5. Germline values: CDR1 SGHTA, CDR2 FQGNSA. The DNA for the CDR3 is TGTGCCAGCAGGGAGACAGGGTTCTCTGGAAACACCATATATTTT. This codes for CASRETGFSGNTIYF.

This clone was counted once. The CDR3 region has the DNA TGTGCCAGCAGCCTTAAGTTTGTCGGTGAGCAGTTCTTC. Amino acids: CASSLKFVGEQFF. The V gene is TRBV9, the J gene TRBJ2-1; no firm D call. CDR3 size: 13 residues. The V end lost 4 bases, the J end lost 9 bases, and 14 bases lay between the germline ends. The germline gives CDR1 SGDLS, CDR2 YYNGEE.

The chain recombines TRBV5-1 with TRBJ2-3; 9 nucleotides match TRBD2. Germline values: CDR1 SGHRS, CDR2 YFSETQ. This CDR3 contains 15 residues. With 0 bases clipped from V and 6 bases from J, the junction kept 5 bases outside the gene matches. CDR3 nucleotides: TGCGCCAGCAGCTTGGAGCGGGGGGACTTGGATACGCAGTATTTT. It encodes CASSLERGDLDTQYF.

The CDR3 here is CASSLISGSGGTGELFF. The DNA for the CDR3 is TGCGCCAGCAGCTTGATTTCGGGTAGCGGGGGCACCGGGGAGCTGTTTTTT. The chain has TRBV5-1 and TRBJ2-2, with 9 bases identical to TRBD2. Germline V CDR1 and CDR2: SGHRS, YFSETQ. J was trimmed by 4 bases and V by 1 base; bases with no gene match: 8. The length of the CDR3 is 17 residues.

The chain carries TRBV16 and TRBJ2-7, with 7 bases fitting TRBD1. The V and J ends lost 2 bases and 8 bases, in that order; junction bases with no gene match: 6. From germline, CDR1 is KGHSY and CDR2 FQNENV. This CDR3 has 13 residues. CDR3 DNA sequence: TGTGCCAGCAGCCAAGACAGGGCCCCAAAGCAGTACTTC. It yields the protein CASSQDRAPKQYF.

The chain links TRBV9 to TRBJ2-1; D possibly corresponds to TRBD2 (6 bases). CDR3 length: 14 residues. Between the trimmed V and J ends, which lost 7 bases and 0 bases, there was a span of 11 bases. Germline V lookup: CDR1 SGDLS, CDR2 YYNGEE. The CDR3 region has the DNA TGTGCCAGCGAGGGAGGCAACTCCTACAATGAGCAGTTCTTC. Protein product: CASEGGNSYNEQFF.

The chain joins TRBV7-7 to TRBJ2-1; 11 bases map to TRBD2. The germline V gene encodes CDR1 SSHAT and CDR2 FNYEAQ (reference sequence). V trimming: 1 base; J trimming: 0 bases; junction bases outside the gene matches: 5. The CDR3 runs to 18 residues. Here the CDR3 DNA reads TGTGCCAGCAGCTTAGAAACTAGCGGGGGACTCTCCTACAATGAGCAGTTCTTC. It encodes CASSLETSGGLSYNEQFF.

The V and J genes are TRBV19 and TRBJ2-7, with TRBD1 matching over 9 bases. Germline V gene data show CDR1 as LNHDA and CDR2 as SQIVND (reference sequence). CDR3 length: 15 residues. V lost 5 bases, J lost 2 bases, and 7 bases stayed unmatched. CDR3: CASSFTGQGTYEQYF. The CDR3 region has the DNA TGTGCCAGTAGTTTTACGGGACAGGGAACCTACGAGCAGTACTTC. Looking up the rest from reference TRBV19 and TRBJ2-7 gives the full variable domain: DGGITQSPKYLFRKEGQNVTLSCEQNLNHDAMYWYRQDPGQGLRLIYYSQIVNDFQKGDIAEGYSVSREKKESFPLTVTSAQKNPTAFYLCASSFTGQGTYEQYFGPGTRLTVT.

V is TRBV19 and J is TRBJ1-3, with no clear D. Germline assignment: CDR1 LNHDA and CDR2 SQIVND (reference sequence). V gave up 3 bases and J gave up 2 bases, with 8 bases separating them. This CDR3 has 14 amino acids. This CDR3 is CASSIPGTGNTIYF. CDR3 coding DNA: TGTGCCAGTAGTATTCCCGGGACTGGAAACACCATATATTTT. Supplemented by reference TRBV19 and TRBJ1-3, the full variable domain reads DGGITQSPKYLFRKEGQNVTLSCEQNLNHDAMYWYRQDPGQGLRLIYYSQIVNDFQKGDIAEGYSVSREKKESFPLTVTSAQKNPTAFYLCASSIPGTGNTIYFGEGSWLTVV.

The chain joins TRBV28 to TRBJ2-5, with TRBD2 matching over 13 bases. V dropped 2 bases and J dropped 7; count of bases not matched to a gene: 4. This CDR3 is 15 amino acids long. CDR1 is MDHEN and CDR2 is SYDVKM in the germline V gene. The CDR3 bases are TGTGCCAGCAGTTTAGGACTAGCGGGAGTAAGGACCCAGTACTTC. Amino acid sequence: CASSLGLAGVRTQYF.

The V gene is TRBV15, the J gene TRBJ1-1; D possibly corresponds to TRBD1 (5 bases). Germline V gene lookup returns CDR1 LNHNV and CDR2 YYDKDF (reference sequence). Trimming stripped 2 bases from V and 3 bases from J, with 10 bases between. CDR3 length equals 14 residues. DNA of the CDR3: TGTGCCACCAGCAGACCCGGGGGGTACACTGAAGCTTTCTTT. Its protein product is CATSRPGGYTEAFF.

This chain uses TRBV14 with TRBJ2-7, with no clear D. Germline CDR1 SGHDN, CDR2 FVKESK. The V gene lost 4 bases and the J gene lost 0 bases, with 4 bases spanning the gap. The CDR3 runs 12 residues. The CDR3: CASSPSSYEQYF. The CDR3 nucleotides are TGTGCCAGCAGCCCTAGCTCCTACGAGCAGTACTTC.

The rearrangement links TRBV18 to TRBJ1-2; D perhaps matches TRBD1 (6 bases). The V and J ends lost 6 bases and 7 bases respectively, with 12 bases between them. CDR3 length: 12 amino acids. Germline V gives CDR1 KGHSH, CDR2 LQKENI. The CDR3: CASSLDSPGYTF. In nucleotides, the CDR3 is TGTGCCAGCTCCCTGGACAGCCCTGGCTACACCTTC.

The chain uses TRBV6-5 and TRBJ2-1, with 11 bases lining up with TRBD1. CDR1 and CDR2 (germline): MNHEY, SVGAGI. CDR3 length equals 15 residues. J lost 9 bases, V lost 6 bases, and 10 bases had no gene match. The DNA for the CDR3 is TGTGCCAGCAGCCTTTCCGGGACAGGGGGTCTTGAGCAGTTCTTC. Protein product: CASSLSGTGGLEQFF.

CDR3 sequence: CASSTIAGLTYEQYF. The CDR3 DNA follows: TGTGCCAGCAGCACTATAGCGGGGCTTACTTACGAGCAGTACTTC. This sequence joins TRBV7-2 and TRBJ2-7; 8 positions agree with TRBD2. CDR3 length equals 15 residues. V was clipped by 5 bases and J by 4 bases; unmatched bases: 10. Germline V gene sequence: CDR1 SGHTA, CDR2 FQGNSA.

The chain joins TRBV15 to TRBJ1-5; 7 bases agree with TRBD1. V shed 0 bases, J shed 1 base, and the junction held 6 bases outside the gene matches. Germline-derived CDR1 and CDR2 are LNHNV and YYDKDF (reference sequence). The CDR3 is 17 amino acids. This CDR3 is CATSRDLSDRSNQPQHF. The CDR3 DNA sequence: TGTGCCACCAGCAGAGATCTTTCGGACAGGAGCAATCAGCCCCAGCATTTT.

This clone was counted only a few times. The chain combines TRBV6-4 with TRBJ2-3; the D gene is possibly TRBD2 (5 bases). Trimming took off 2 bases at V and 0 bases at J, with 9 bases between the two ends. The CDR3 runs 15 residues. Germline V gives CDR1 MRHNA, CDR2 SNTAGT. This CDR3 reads CASSDVAGSTDTQYF. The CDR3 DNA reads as TGTGCCAGCAGTGACGTTGCGGGTAGCACAGATACGCAGTATTTT.

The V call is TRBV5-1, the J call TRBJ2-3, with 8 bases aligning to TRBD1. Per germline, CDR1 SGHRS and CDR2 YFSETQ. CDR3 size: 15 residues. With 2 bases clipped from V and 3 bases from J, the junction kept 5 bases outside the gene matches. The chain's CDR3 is CASSFMTGDTDTQYF. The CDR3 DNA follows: TGCGCCAGCAGCTTTATGACAGGGGATACAGATACGCAGTATTTT.

CDR3 sequence reads: CASSPLRYEQFF. The CDR3 nucleotides are TGTGCCAGCAGCCCCCTCCGGTATGAGCAGTTCTTC. V gene TRBV11-2 combines with J gene TRBJ2-1; D not resolved. Looked up from germline, CDR1 is SGHAT and CDR2 is FQNNGV. The V gene lost 5 bases and the J gene lost 8 bases, with 10 bases spanning the gap. The CDR3 is made up of 12 amino acids.

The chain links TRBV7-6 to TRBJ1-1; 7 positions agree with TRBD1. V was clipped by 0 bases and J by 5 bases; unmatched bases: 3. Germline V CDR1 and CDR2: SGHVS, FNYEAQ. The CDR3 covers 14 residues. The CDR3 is CASSLAPGGTEAFF. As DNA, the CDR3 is TGTGCCAGCAGCTTAGCGCCAGGGGGAACTGAAGCTTTCTTT.

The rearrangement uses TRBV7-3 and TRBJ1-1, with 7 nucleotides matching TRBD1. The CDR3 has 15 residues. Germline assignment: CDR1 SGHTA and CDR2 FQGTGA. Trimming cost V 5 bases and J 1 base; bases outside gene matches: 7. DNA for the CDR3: TGTGCCAGCAGCGAACCGGGACAGACGAACACTGAAGCTTTCTTT. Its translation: CASSEPGQTNTEAFF.